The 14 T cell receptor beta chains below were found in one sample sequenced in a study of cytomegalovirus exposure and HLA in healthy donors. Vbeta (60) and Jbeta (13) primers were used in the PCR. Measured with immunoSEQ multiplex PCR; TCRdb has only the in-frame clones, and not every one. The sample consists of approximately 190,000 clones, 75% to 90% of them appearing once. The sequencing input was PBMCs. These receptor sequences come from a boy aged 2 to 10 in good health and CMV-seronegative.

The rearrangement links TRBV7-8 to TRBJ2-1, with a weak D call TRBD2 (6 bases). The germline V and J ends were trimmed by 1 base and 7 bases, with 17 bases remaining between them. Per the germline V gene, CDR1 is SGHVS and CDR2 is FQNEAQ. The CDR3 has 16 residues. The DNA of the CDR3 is TGTGCCAGCAGCTTAGGACCTCAGGGACTTGGGAATGAGCAGTTCTTC. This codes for CASSLGPQGLGNEQFF. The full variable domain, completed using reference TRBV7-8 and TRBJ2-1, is GAGVSQSPRYKVAKRGQDVALRCDPISGHVSLFWYQQALGQGPEFLTYFQNEAQLDKSGLPSDRFFAERPEGSVSTLKIQRTQQEDSAVYLCASSLGPQGLGNEQFFGPGTRLTVL.

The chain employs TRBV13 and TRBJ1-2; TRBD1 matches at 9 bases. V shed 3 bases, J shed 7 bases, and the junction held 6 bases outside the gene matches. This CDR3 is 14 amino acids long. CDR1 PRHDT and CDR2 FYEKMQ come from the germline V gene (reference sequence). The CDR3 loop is CASSFYRGHSGYTF. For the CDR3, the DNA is TGTGCCAGCAGCTTCTACAGGGGGCACAGTGGCTACACCTTC.

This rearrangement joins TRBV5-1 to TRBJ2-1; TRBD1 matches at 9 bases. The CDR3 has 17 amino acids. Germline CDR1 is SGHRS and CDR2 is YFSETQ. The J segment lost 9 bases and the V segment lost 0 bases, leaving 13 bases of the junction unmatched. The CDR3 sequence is CASSLGPGGTGYREQFF. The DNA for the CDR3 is TGCGCCAGCAGCTTGGGCCCCGGAGGGACAGGGTATCGTGAGCAGTTCTTC.

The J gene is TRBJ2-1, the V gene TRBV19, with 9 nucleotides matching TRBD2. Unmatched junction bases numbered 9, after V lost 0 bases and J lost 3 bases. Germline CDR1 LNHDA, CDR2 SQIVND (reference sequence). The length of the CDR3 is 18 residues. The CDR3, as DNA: TGTGCCAGTAGTATAGATCTTTGGCGGGAGGGCCTCTACAATGAGCAGTTCTTC. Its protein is CASSIDLWREGLYNEQFF.

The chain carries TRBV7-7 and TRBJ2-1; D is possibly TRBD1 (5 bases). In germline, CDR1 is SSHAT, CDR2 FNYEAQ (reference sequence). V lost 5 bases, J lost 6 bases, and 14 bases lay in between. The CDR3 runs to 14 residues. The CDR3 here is CASSPPDNANEQFF. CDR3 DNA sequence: TGTGCCAGCAGCCCCCCGGACAACGCCAATGAGCAGTTCTTC. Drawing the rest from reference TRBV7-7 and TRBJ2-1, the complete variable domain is GAGVSQSPRYKVTKRGQDVTLRCDPISSHATLYWYQQALGQGPEFLTYFNYEAQPDKSGLPSDRFSAERPEGSISTLTIQRTEQRDSAMYRCASSPPDNANEQFFGPGTRLTVL.

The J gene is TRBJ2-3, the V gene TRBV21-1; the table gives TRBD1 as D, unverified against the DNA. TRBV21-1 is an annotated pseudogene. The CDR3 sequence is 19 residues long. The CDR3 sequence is CASSTPLGSWGPPTDTQYF. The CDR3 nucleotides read TGTGCCAGCAGCACCCCCTTAGGGAGCTGGGGGCCACCCACAGATACGCAGTATTTT.

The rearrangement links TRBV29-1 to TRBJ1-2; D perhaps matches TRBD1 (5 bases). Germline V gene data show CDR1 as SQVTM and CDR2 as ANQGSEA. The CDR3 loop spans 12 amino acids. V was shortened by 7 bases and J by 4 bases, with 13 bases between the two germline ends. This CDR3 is CSAGGGVYGYTF. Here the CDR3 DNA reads TGCAGCGCGGGTGGGGGGGTCTATGGCTACACCTTC.

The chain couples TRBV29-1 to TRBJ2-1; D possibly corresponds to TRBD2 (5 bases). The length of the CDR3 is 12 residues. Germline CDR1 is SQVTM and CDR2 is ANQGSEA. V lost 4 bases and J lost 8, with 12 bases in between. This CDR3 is CSVAGRGYEQFF. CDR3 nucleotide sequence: TGCAGCGTTGCAGGTAGAGGGTATGAGCAGTTCTTC.

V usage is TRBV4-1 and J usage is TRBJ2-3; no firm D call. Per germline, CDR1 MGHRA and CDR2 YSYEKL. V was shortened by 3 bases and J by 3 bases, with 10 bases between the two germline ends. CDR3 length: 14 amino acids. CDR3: CASSHPPQTDTQYF. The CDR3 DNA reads TGCGCCAGCAGCCATCCCCCACAGACAGATACGCAGTATTTT.

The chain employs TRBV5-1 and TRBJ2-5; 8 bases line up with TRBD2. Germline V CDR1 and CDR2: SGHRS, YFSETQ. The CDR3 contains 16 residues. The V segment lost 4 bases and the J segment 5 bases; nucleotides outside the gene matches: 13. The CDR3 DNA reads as TGCGCCAGCAGCAAGGACTCAAGGACTAGCCCGGAGACCCAGTACTTC. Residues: CASSKDSRTSPETQYF.

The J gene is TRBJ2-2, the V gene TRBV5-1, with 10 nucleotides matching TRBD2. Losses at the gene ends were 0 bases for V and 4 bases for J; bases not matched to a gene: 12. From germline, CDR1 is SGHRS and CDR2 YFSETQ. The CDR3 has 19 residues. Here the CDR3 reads CASSLVILAGGRVTGELFF. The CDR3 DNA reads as TGCGCCAGCAGCTTGGTGATCTTAGCGGGAGGAAGGGTCACCGGGGAGCTGTTTTTT.

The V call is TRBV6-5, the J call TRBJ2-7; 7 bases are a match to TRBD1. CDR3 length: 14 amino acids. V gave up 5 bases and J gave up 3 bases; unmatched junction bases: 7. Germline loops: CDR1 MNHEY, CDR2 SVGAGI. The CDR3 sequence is CASSTGQSHYEQYF. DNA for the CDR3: TGTGCCAGCAGTACGGGACAGTCACACTACGAGCAGTACTTC.

CDR3 loop: CASSLSLNAEQYF. DNA for the CDR3: TGTGCCAGCAGTTTATCCCTAAACGCGGAGCAGTACTTC. The chain recombines TRBV27 with TRBJ2-7, with D unclear. The CDR3 has 13 amino acids. Germline V gene sequence: CDR1 MNHEY, CDR2 SMNVEV (reference sequence). V lost 0 bases and J 7 bases, leaving 10 bases between the germline ends.

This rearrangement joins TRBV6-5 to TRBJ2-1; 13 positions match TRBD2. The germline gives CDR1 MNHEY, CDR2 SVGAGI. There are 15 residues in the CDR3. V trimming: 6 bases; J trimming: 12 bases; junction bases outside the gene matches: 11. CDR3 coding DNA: TGTGCCAGCAGAGCGGGACTAGCGGGAAGGTTCGGGCAGTTCTTC. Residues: CASRAGLAGRFGQFF.